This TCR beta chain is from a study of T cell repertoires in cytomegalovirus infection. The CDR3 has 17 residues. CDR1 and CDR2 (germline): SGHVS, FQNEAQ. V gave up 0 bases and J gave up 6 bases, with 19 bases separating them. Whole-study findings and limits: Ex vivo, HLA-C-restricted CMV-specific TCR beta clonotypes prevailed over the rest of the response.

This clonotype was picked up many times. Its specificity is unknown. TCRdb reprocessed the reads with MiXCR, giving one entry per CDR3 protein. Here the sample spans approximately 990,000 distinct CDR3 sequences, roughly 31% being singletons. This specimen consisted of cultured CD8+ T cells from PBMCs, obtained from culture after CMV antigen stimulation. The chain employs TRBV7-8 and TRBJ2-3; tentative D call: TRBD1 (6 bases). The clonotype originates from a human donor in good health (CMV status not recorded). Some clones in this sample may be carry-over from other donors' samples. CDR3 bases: TGTGCCAGCAGCTTAGCGGCCAGGGGACAACCAACGGATACGCAGTATTTT. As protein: CASSLAARGQPTDTQYF.